Presented here are 11 T cell receptor beta chains from one specimen sequenced in a study of CD8+ T cells in alopecia areata. The treatment was: oral pan-JAK inhibitor, 5-10 mg twice daily. The authors extracted RNA and reverse transcribed it into cDNA as the sequencing template. Method: immunoSEQ multiplex PCR; TCRdb's copy keeps in-frame clones and lacks some. The sample consists of 100,000 or so clones, about 61% of them appearing once. This specimen was CD8+ T cells sorted from blood, taken at week 56, from a patient treated with tofacitinib. The source is a human donor with alopecia areata.

This chain connects TRBV27 to TRBJ2-1; TRBD2 aligns across 12 bases. The CDR3 loop spans 14 amino acids. From germline, CDR1 is MNHEY and CDR2 SMNVEV (reference sequence). Unmatched junction bases numbered 1, after V lost 6 bases and J lost 4 bases. The CDR3 here is CASRGLAGYNEQFF. In DNA, the CDR3 is TGTGCCAGCAGGGGACTAGCGGGTTACAATGAGCAGTTCTTC.

The table lists this clone with a few counts. The rearrangement links TRBV27 to TRBJ1-2; 10 bases map to TRBD1. Germline V gene lookup returns CDR1 MNHEY and CDR2 SMNVEV (reference sequence). The CDR3 is made up of 12 amino acids. The V and J ends lost 7 bases and 6 bases, in that order; junction bases with no gene match: 2. CDR3 sequence reads: CASKTGGHGYTF. The CDR3 bases are TGTGCCAGCAAGACAGGGGGCCATGGCTACACCTTC.

The rearrangement uses TRBV5-1 and TRBJ2-7; D unclear. The CDR3 contains 13 residues. V dropped 4 bases and J dropped 2 bases, with 10 bases sitting between them. In germline, CDR1 is SGHRS, CDR2 YFSETQ. For the CDR3, the DNA is TGCGCCAGCAGCCCCTGGGATACCTACGAGCAGTACTTC. This codes for CASSPWDTYEQYF.

With respect to this clone: The junction departs from the called germline gene at one end, perhaps through a read error. The CDR3 DNA follows: TGTGCTAGCAGCGGACAGGGGTCCCCAGATACGCAGTATTTT. It translates to CASSGQGSPDTQYF. The chain carries TRBV7-7 and TRBJ2-3; 9 bases are shared with TRBD1. Germline loops: CDR1 SSHAT, CDR2 FNYEAQ (reference sequence). This CDR3 has 14 amino acids.

The V and J genes are TRBV25-1 and TRBJ2-1; D might be TRBD1 or TRBD2, each matching 7 bases. Between the trimmed V and J ends, which lost 8 bases and 1 base, there was a span of 15 bases. This CDR3 has 15 amino acids. Germline CDR1 and CDR2: MGHDK and SYGVNS. CDR3 sequence reads: CASHQGGASYNEQFF. The CDR3 DNA follows: TGTGCCAGCCATCAGGGGGGGGCATCCTACAATGAGCAGTTCTTC.

This chain connects TRBV7-2 to TRBJ2-3, with TRBD2 identical over 11 bases. The CDR3 spans 17 residues. From germline, CDR1 is SGHTA and CDR2 FQGNSA. V lost 2 bases and J lost 7; bases outside the gene matches: 11. The CDR3 loop is CASSLSTSGEIGNTQYF. CDR3 coding DNA: TGTGCCAGCAGCTTATCGACTAGCGGGGAGATAGGGAATACGCAGTATTTT.

This clone appeared a few times. This chain connects TRBV2 to TRBJ1-5, with 10 bases aligning to TRBD1. The CDR3 totals 18 residues. From germline, CDR1 is SNHLY and CDR2 FYNNEI. Unmatched junction bases numbered 17, after V lost 10 bases and J lost 2 bases. CDR3 in DNA: TGTGCCACCGGGCCGGGACAGGGGTTAACTATAGGCAATCAGCCCCAGCATTTT. Translating it yields CATGPGQGLTIGNQPQHF. The full variable domain, with the rest looked up from reference TRBV2 and TRBJ1-5, is EPEVTQTPSHQVTQMGQEVILRCVPISNHLYFYWYRQILGQKVEFLVSFYNNEISEKSEIFDDQFSVERPDGSNFTLKIRSTKLEDSAMYFCATGPGQGLTIGNQPQHFGDGTRLSIL.

J is TRBJ2-2 and V is TRBV2, with 7 bases fitting TRBD1. The V segment lost 6 bases and the J segment 3 bases; nucleotides outside the gene matches: 13. There are 17 residues in the CDR3. Per germline, CDR1 SNHLY and CDR2 FYNNEI. CDR3 protein: CASSGDRESIYTGELFF. CDR3 in DNA: TGTGCCAGCAGCGGAGACAGGGAAAGTATTTACACCGGGGAGCTGTTTTTT.

This chain joins TRBV5-5 and TRBJ2-7; D gene uncertain. CDR1 SGHKS and CDR2 YYEKEE come from the germline V gene (reference sequence). V was shortened by 2 bases and J by 3 bases, with 6 bases between the two germline ends. The CDR3 is 12 residues long. CDR3 sequence: CASSFEDYEQYF. CDR3 DNA sequence: TGTGCCAGCAGCTTTGAAGACTACGAGCAGTACTTC.

The chain uses TRBV6-5 and TRBJ2-1; a weak D match, TRBD2 (7 bases). This CDR3 is 16 amino acids long. From germline, CDR1 is MNHEY and CDR2 SVGAGI. V dropped 4 bases and J dropped 2 bases, with 15 bases sitting between them. The CDR3 is CASSWSRGGAYNEQFF. CDR3 nucleotides: TGTGCCAGCAGTTGGAGTAGAGGGGGGGCCTACAATGAGCAGTTCTTC.

This sequence joins TRBV5-6 and TRBJ1-1, with 9 bases aligning to TRBD1. Germline values: CDR1 SGHDT, CDR2 YYEEEE. The CDR3 is 15 residues long. Trimming at V came to 2 bases and at J to 5 bases, leaving 7 bases not matched to a gene. Here the CDR3 DNA reads TGTGCCAGCAGCTTAGGGACAGGGATGATGACTGAAGCTTTCTTT. It is translated as CASSLGTGMMTEAFF.